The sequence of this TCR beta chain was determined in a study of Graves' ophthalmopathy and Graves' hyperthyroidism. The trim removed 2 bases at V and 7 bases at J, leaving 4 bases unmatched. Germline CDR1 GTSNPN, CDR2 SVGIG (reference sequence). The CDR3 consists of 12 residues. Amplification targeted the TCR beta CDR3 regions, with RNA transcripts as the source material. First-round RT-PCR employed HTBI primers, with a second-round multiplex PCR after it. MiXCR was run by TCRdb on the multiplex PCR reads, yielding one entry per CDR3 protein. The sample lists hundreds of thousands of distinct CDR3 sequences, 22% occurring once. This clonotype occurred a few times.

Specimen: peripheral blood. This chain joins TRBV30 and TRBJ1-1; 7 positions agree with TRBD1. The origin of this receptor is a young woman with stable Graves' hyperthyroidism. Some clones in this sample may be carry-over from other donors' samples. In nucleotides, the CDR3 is TGTGCCTGGAGTCCCAGGGGGGGTGAAGCTTTCTTT. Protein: CAWSPRGGEAFF.